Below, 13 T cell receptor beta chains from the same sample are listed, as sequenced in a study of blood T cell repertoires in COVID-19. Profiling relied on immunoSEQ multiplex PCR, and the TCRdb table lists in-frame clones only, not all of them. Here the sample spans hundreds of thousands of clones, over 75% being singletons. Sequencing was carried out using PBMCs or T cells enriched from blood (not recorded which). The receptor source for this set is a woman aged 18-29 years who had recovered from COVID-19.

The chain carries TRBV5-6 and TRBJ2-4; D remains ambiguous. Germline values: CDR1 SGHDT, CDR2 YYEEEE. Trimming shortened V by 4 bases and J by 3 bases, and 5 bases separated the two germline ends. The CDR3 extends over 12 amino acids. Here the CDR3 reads CASSQYKNIQYF. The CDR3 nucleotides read TGTGCCAGCAGCCAGTACAAAAACATTCAGTACTTC. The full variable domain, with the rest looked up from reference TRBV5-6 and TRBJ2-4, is DAGVTQSPTHLIKTRGQQVTLRCSPKSGHDTVSWYQQALGQGPQFIFQYYEEEERQRGNFPDRFSGHQFPNYSSELNVNALLLGDSALYLCASSQYKNIQYFGAGTRLSVL.

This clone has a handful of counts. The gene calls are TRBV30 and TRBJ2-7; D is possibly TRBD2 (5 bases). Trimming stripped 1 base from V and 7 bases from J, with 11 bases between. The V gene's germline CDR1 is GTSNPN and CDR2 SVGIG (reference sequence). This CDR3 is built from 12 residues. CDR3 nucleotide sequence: TGTGCCTGGAGTGCGCAGCCGGGGGAGCAGTACTTC. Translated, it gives CAWSAQPGEQYF.

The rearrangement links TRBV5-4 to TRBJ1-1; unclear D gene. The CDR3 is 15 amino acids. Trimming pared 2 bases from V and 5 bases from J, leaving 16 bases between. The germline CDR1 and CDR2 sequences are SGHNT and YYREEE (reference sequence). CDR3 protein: CASSLAPAEGTEAFF. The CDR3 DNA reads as TGTGCCAGCAGCTTAGCGCCGGCGGAGGGAACTGAAGCTTTCTTT.

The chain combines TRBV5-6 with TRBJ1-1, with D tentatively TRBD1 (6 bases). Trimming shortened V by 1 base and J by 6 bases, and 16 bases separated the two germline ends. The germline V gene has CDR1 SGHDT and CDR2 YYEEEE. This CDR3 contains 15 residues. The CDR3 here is CASSLPSTGSSEAFF. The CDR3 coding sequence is TGTGCCAGCAGCTTGCCCTCTACAGGGTCTTCTGAAGCTTTCTTT.

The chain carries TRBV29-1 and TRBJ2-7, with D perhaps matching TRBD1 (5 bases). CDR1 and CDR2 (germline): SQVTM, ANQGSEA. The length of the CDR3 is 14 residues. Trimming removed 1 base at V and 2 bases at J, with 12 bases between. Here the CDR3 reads CSVEAGSPPYEQYF. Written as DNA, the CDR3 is TGCAGCGTTGAAGCAGGGTCCCCCCCCTACGAGCAGTACTTC.

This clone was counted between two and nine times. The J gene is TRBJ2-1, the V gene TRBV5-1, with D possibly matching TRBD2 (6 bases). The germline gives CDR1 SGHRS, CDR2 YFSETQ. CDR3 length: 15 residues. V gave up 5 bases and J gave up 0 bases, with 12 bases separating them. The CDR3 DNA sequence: TGCGCCAGCAGTTGGGAGGTCAGCTCCTACAATGAGCAGTTCTTC. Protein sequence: CASSWEVSSYNEQFF.

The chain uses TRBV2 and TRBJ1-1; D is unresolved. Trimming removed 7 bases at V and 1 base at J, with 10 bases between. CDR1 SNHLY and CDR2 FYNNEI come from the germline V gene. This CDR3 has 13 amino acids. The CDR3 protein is CASTREQNTEAFF. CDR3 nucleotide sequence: TGTGCCAGCACGCGAGAGCAGAACACTGAAGCTTTCTTT. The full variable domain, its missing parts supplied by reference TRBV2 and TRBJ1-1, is EPEVTQTPSHQVTQMGQEVILRCVPISNHLYFYWYRQILGQKVEFLVSFYNNEISEKSEIFDDQFSVERPDGSNFTLKIRSTKLEDSAMYFCASTREQNTEAFFGQGTRLTVV.

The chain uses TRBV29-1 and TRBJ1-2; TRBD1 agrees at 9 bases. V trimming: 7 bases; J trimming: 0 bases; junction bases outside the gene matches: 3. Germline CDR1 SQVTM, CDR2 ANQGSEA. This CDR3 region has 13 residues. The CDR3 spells CSAGTGTNYGYTF. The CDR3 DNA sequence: TGCAGCGCAGGGACAGGGACTAACTATGGCTACACCTTC.

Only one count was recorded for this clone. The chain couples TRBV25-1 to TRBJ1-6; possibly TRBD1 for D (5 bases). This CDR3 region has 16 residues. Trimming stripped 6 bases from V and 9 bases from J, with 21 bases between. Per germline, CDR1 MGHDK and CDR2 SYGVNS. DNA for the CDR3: TGTGCCAGCAGCATGGGGGGGGGACTTTTCGGTTCACCCCTCCACTTT. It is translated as CASSMGGGLFGSPLHF.

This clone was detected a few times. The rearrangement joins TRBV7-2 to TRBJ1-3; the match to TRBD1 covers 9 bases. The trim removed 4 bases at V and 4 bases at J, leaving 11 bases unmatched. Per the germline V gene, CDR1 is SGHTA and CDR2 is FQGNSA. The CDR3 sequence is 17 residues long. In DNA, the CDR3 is TGTGCCAGCAGCTCCTCGAACAGGGGGCTAAAGGGAAACACCATATATTTT. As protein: CASSSSNRGLKGNTIYF.

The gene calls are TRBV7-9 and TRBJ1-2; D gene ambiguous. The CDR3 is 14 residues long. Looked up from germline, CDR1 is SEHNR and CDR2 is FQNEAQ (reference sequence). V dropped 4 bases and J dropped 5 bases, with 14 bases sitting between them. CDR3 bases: TGTGCCAGCAGCTGGGAAGGGAGTAAATATGGCTACACCTTC. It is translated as CASSWEGSKYGYTF.

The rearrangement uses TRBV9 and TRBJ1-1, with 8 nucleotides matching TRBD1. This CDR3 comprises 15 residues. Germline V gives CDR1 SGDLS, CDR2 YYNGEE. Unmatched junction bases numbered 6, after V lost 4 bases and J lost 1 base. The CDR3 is CASSPSGTGNTEAFF. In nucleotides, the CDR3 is TGTGCCAGCAGCCCGTCCGGGACAGGGAACACTGAAGCTTTCTTT.

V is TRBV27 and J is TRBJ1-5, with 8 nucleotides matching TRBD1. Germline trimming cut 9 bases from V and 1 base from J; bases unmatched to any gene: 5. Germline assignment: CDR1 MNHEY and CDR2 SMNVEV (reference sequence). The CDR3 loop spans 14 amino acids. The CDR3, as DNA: TGTGCCAGTGCGACAGGGGAGAGCAATCAGCCCCAGCATTTT. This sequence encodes CASATGESNQPQHF.